These 7 T cell receptor beta chains originate from one sample sequenced in a study of vaccination effects on CD4 cells after COVID-19. Measured with immunoSEQ multiplex PCR; TCRdb has only the in-frame clones, and not every one. The sample carries around 60,000 clones, around 69% recorded once. Peptide-pool stimulation followed by sequencing identified expanded antigen-specific CD4+ clonotypes in the ViraFEST assay. Having been cultured for less than 12 days, the cells underwent CD4+ T cell isolation. Neither prior SARS-CoV-2 infection nor positive nucleocapsid antibodies were present in the vaccine recipients. No antigen is known for these receptors. The material was CD4+ T cells from PBMCs cultured with HCoV-NL63 spike peptides, obtained before COVID-19 vaccination. These TCRs come from a human donor who received a COVID-19 vaccine.

This sequence joins TRBV7-3 and TRBJ1-2; D call uncertain. The ends were cut back, 0 bases at V and 4 bases at J, with 6 bases in the middle. Germline-derived CDR1 and CDR2 are SGHTA and FQGTGA. This CDR3 spans 13 amino acids. CDR3 in DNA: TGTGCCAGCAGCTTAACTCGAGTCTATGGCTACACCTTC. Translation: CASSLTRVYGYTF.

The J gene is TRBJ2-2, the V gene TRBV7-3; TRBD2 aligns across 8 bases. Trimming removed 2 bases from V and 2 bases from J; junction bases left unmatched: 10. CDR3 length equals 18 residues. Germline V gene data show CDR1 as SGHTA and CDR2 as FQGTGA. The CDR3 region has the DNA TGTGCCAGCAGCTTAGATGTTGGTCTAGCGGGCAACACCGGGGAGCTGTTTTTT. It yields the protein CASSLDVGLAGNTGELFF.

The chain uses TRBV19 and TRBJ2-5; 7 bases align to TRBD1. The V gene end was trimmed by 1 base and the J gene end by 2 bases; junction bases not matched to a gene: 7. The CDR3 covers 16 residues. CDR1 LNHDA and CDR2 SQIVND come from the germline V gene (reference sequence). CDR3 nucleotides: TGTGCCAGTAGTATAGTAGGGGGCGTCGGACAAGAGACCCAGTACTTC. This gives the protein CASSIVGGVGQETQYF.

The chain employs TRBV6-1 and TRBJ2-6; D is undetermined. The CDR3 runs 15 residues. Germline V gene sequence: CDR1 MNHNS, CDR2 SASEGT. The ends were cut back, 2 bases at V and 1 base at J, with 6 bases in the middle. CDR3 nucleotides: TGTGCCAGCAGTGAATATGGGTCTGGGGCCAACGTCCTGACTTTC. Amino acids: CASSEYGSGANVLTF.

This clone showed up just once. The chain is built from TRBV9 and TRBJ1-2; 10 bases are shared with TRBD1. The CDR3 spans 15 residues. Germline V gene data show CDR1 as SGDLS and CDR2 as YYNGEE. Trimming removed 4 bases from V and 8 bases from J; junction bases left unmatched: 11. CDR3 DNA: TGTGCCAGCAGCTCACCGGGACAGGGGATAGGAGGCTACACCTTC. It specifies CASSSPGQGIGGYTF.

This clone showed up just once. The chain carries TRBV7-3 and TRBJ1-1; 7 bases are a match to TRBD1. The CDR3 consists of 14 residues. V lost 0 bases to trimming and J lost 4 bases; unmatched junction nucleotides: 2. Germline V CDR1 and CDR2: SGHTA, FQGTGA. The CDR3 sequence is CASSLTPGGTEAFF. The CDR3 region has the DNA TGTGCCAGCAGCTTAACTCCAGGGGGCACTGAAGCTTTCTTT.

This clone was observed a few times. This rearrangement joins TRBV19 to TRBJ1-5, with D perhaps TRBD1 (6 bases). Germline V gene lookup returns CDR1 LNHDA and CDR2 SQIVND (reference sequence). The CDR3 spans 14 residues. Trimming cost V 0 bases and J 7 bases, with 10 bases left between them. The CDR3 bases are TGTGCCAGTAGTATAGACAGGGGACGCCAGCCCCAGCATTTT. This translates into CASSIDRGRQPQHF.